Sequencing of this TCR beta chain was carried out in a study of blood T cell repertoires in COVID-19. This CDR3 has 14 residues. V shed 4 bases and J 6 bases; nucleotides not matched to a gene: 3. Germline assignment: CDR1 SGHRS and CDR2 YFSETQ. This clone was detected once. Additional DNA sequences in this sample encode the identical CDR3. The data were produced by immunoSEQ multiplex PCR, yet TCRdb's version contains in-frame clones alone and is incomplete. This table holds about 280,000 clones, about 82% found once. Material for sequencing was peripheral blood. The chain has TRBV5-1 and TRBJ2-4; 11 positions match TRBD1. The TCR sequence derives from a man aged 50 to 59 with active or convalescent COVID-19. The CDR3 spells CASSPGQGGNIQYF. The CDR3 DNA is TGCGCCAGCAGCCCGGGACAGGGGGGAAACATTCAGTACTTC.